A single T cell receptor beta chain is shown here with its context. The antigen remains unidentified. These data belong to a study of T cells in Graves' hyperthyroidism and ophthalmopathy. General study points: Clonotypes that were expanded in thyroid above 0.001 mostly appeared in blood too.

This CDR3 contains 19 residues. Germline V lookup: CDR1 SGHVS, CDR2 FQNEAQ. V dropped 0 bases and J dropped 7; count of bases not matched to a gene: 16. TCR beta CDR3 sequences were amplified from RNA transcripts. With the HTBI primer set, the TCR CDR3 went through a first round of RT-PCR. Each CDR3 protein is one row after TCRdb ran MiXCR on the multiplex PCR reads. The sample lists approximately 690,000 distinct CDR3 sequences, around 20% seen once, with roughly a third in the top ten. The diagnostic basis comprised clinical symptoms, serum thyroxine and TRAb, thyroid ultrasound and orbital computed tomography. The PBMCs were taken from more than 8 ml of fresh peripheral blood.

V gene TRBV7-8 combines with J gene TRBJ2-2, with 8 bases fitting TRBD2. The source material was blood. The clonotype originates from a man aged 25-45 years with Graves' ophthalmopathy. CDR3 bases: TGTGCCAGCAGCTTAGCTCCGTCTGGCGGGAGGCCGGATGGCGGGGAGCTGTTTTTT. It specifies CASSLAPSGGRPDGGELFF. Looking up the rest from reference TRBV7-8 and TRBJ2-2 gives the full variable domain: GAGVSQSPRYKVAKRGQDVALRCDPISGHVSLFWYQQALGQGPEFLTYFQNEAQLDKSGLPSDRFFAERPEGSVSTLKIQRTQQEDSAVYLCASSLAPSGGRPDGGELFFGEGSRLTVL.